This TCR beta chain was recovered during a study of T cells in Graves' hyperthyroidism and ophthalmopathy (dated by TCRdb to about 2019). Background on the whole study: Peripheral blood was collected at initial diagnosis, before any treatment. TCR V-J signatures able to tell the groups apart were searched for in a discovery cohort of more than 90 patients, of whom roughly 42 had Graves' ophthalmopathy and roughly 58 had stable Graves' hyperthyroidism. An independent validation cohort of around 20 hyperthyroidism patients and about 16 patients who later progressed to ophthalmopathy tested prospective prediction of ophthalmopathy. The 100 discovery patients were randomly split 7:3 into training and test sets. In addition, the study compared T-cell repertoires in thyroid tissue and in blood from 6 or 7 Graves' hyperthyroidism patients. After blood sampling, hyperthyroidism patients were treated with methimazole at a starting dose of 30 mg daily, and ophthalmopathy patients were treated with high-dose intravenous methylprednisolone. According to the paper, TCR Vbeta CDR3 sequencing was carried out on around 140 peripheral blood samples, which came from 40 to 45 ophthalmopathy, 80 or so hyperthyroidism and about 17 progressor patients. What the work shows at the level of the full study, not this receptor alone: In validation, the model predicted progression to ophthalmopathy with just under 71% sensitivity and approximately 72% specificity, a median of approximately 6.7 months before onset. In cross-validation, a model built on a 13 V-J signature told ophthalmopathy apart from stable hyperthyroidism with 87.88% sensitivity and roughly 81% specificity, and in testing the same model reached 80%/75%. No statistical method was used to fix the sample size in advance, and group allocation was not hidden from the investigators. Blood samples also contained most of the expanded thyroid clonotypes (frequency above 0.001), which suggests that blood repertoires may reflect thyroid immune responses.

There are many counts of this clonotype. What antigen it recognizes has not been identified. No much larger clone exists at a distance of one base, and base qualities are not known. Amplification of TCR beta CDR3 regions was carried out from RNA transcripts. The TCR CDR3 was subjected to a first round of RT-PCR using the HTBI primer set and the Qiagen OneStep RT-PCR kit. The libraries were constructed in a second round of multiplex PCR and then size-selected and purified. The libraries were sequenced on an Illumina HiSeq2000 using paired-end 100 bp reads. The paper's processing steps were these. Raw data were processed with SOAPnuke, discarding reads with adapters, uncalled bases, mean Phred below 15, or no exact constant-primer or identifier match. COPE v1.2.5 was used to merge high-quality paired reads, and clonotypes were defined as unique nucleotide sequences. Clonotypes were aligned to IMGT TRBV, TRBD and TRBJ reference segments using MiTCR v1.1. Only V-J combinations with frequency above 0.0001, covering 99% to 99.2% of repertoires, were analysed. The TCS score was defined as the ratio of F50 (clonal expansion) to E x V (chaos), calculated using BLOSUM62-based TCRdist between CDR3 peptides within each V-J. Welch's t-statistics and random forest reduced 514 V-J features to 10 to 15, which were used in a naive Bayes classifier (R e1071). TCRdb's own reprocessing of the public reads used fastp at Q25 and MiXCR and kept productive beta chains. Rows are combined by CDR3 protein, so each entry shows the most common genes and DNA. TCRdb, rather than the study authors, made the V and J calls. This sample holds around 300,000 distinct CDR3 sequences; roughly 13% were observed only once. The ten largest make up around 8% of the sample.

Stable Graves' hyperthyroidism was defined as the absence of progression to ophthalmopathy over 18 months of follow-up. The hyperthyroidism patients were between 18 and 65 years old and newly diagnosed, with a disease duration of less than 2 months. The study excluded patients with uncontrolled infections, other autoimmune diseases, pregnancy or lactation. Diagnoses were established on the basis of clinical symptoms, serum thyroxine and TRAb, thyroid ultrasound, and orbital computed tomography. PBMCs were isolated from 7.5 to 10 ml of fresh peripheral blood by Ficoll-Paque density gradient centrifugation. Total RNA was extracted with Trizol reagent, and quality was checked on an Agilent 2100 Bioanalyzer. This receptor was obtained from a woman aged 40 to 50 with Graves' hyperthyroidism. The sample consisted of blood.

The CDR3 protein is CSARDPAGQGRGPSNQPQHF. In nucleotides, the sequence is TGCAGTGCTAGAGATCCAGCGGGACAGGGGAGGGGGCCGAGCAATCAGCCCCAGCATTTT. The chain employs TRBV20-1 and TRBJ1-5; the central 10 bases match TRBD1. Per the germline V gene (reference sequence), DFQATT is the CDR1 and SNEGSKA is the CDR2. For this chain, trimming is 0 bases at the V end and 1 base at the J end, and the number of junction bases without a gene match is 15. Taken from cysteine to phenylalanine, the CDR3 has 20 residues. Solely the CDR3 DNA is kept, with 60 bases framed from the first base.